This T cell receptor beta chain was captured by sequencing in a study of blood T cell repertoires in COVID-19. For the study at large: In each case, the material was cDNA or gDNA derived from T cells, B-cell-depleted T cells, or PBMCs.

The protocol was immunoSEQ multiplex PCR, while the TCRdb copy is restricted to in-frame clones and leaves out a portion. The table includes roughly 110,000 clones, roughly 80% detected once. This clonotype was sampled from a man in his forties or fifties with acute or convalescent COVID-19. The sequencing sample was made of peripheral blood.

CDR3 amino acids: CASSQAGQGARVQPQHF. The CDR3, as DNA: TGTGCCAGCAGCCAAGCGGGGCAGGGGGCGCGGGTTCAGCCCCAGCATTTT. This chain connects TRBV3-1 (or the pseudogene TRBV3-2) to TRBJ1-5; 8 bases are shared with TRBD1. CDR3 length equals 17 residues. CDR1 and CDR2 from the germline V gene are LGHDT and YNNKEL (reference sequence). J lost 6 bases, V lost 1 base, and 11 bases had no gene match.